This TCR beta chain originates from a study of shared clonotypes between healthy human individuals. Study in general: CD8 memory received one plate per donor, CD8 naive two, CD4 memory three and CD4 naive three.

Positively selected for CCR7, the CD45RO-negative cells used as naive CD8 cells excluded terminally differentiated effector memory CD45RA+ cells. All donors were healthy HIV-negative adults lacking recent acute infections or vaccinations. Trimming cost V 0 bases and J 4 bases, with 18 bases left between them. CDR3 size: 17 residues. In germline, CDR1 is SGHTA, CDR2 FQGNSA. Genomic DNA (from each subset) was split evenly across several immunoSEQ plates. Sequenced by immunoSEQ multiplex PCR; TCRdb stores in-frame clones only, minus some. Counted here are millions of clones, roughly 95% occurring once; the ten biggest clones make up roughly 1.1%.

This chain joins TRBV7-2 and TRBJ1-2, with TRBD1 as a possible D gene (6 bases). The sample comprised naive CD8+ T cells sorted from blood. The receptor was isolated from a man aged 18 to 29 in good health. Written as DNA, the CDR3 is TGTGCCAGCAGCTTAGCGCCGAGGACAGAAACTTTCTATGGCTACACCTTC. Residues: CASSLAPRTETFYGYTF.